The T cell receptor (beta chain) under discussion was sequenced for a study of T cells after somatic rescue of genetic block. Looked up from germline, CDR1 is SGHTA and CDR2 is FQGNSA. CDR3 length: 14 residues. Trimming stripped 6 bases from V and 7 bases from J, with 15 bases between. This clone appeared a few times. This table comes from immunoSEQ multiplex PCR, and its TCRdb copy is limited to in-frame clones, with some not included. This table holds tens of thousands of clones, approximately 90% found once. The sequenced sample was peripheral blood mononuclear cells (PBMCs). This rearrangement joins TRBV7-2 to TRBJ1-4, with D possibly matching TRBD1 (6 bases). This clonotype was obtained from a man aged 25 to 40. CDR3 in amino acids: CASRGGGAREKLFF. Here the CDR3 DNA reads TGTGCCAGCAGGGGAGGGGGGGCCCGTGAAAAACTGTTTTTT.